This TCR beta chain was captured by sequencing in a study of PD-L1 blockade in urothelial cancer. Measured with immunoSEQ multiplex PCR; TCRdb has only the in-frame clones, and not every one. The sample comprises approximately 38,000 clones, roughly 90% of which are singletons, and around 1.8% rests with the top ten. Germline values: CDR1 LGHNA, CDR2 YSLEER. Deletions cut 4 bases from V and 2 bases from J, with 11 bases between. The CDR3 runs to 14 residues. The material sequenced was PBMCs, taken around atezolizumab (anti-PD-L1) treatment. This receptor was obtained from a man aged 60 to 69 with urothelial cancer. The chain uses TRBV4-3 and TRBJ1-2; the D gene is possibly TRBD1 (5 bases). The CDR3 loop reads CASSLDRGNYGYTF. In nucleotides, the CDR3 is TGCGCCAGCAGCCTGGATCGGGGGAACTATGGCTACACCTTC.